These 28 T cell receptor beta chains were sequenced from one sample in a study of early T cells in non-severe SARS-CoV-2 infection. TCRdb redid the calling of the 5' RACE reads with MiXCR, one entry per CDR3 protein. Seen here are roughly 66,000 distinct CDR3 sequences, approximately 9.1% observed once, and the top ten hold 3.2%. Specimen: whole blood. The receptor set was obtained from an adult who was a healthcare worker with PCR-confirmed SARS-CoV-2 infection or an uninfected control (not recorded which).

About this clonotype: A junction boundary mismatches the germline segment, possibly from a read error. The V and J genes are TRBV5-1 and TRBJ2-3; D remains ambiguous. This CDR3 contains 14 residues. Germline CDR1 SGHRS, CDR2 YFSETQ. The CDR3 bases are TGCGTCAGCAGTGGCGGAGAGGCCACAGATACGCAGTATTTT. It translates to CVSSGGEATDTQYF. Combining the CDR3 with reference TRBV5-1 and TRBJ2-3 gives the whole variable domain KAGVTQTPRYLIKTRGQQVTLSCSPISGHRSVSWYQQTPGQGLQFLFEYFSETQRNKGNFPGRFSGRQFSNSRSEMNVSTLELGDSALYLCVSSGGEATDTQYFGPGTRLTVL.

This clonotype was counted ten times or more. V is TRBV18 and J is TRBJ1-2; 10 bases match TRBD1. Germline V gene sequence: CDR1 KGHSH, CDR2 LQKENI. Trimming took 3 bases from V and 7 from J; bases not matched to a gene: 5. The length of the CDR3 is 14 residues. The CDR3 DNA reads TGTGCCAGCTCACCCCGGGACAGGGGAGGTGGCTACACCTTC. Translating it yields CASSPRDRGGGYTF.

The chain links TRBV5-4 to TRBJ2-1, with TRBD1 matching 9 bases. V dropped 4 bases and J dropped 6; count of bases not matched to a gene: 8. The germline CDR1 and CDR2 sequences are SGHNT and YYREEE (reference sequence). This CDR3 contains 15 residues. CDR3 amino acids: CASSSRDRVINEQFF. The CDR3 DNA is TGTGCCAGCAGCAGCAGGGACAGGGTCATCAATGAGCAGTTCTTC.

The V call is TRBV4-1, the J call TRBJ2-7, with D perhaps being TRBD1 or TRBD2 (5 bases each). V was clipped by 1 base and J by 2 bases, with 9 bases between them. The CDR3 runs to 14 residues. Per the germline V gene, CDR1 is MGHRA and CDR2 is YSYEKL. The CDR3, as DNA: TGCGCCAGCAGCCAAGGGGACGGACCCTACGAGCAGTACTTC. Translating it yields CASSQGDGPYEQYF.

This clonotype came up many times. This chain joins TRBV11-1 and TRBJ1-5; D not certain. This CDR3 is 14 amino acids long. Trimming cost V 5 bases and J 3 bases, with 11 bases left between them. The V gene's germline CDR1 is SGHAT and CDR2 FQDESV (reference sequence). CDR3 region: CASSRTGNNQPQHF. The CDR3 bases are TGTGCCAGCAGCAGGACGGGGAACAATCAGCCCCAGCATTTT. The whole variable domain, filled in from reference TRBV11-1 and TRBJ1-5, reads EAEVAQSPRYKITEKSQAVAFWCDPISGHATLYWYRQILGQGPELLVQFQDESVVDDSQLPKDRFSAERLKGVDSTLKIQPAELGDSAMYLCASSRTGNNQPQHFGDGTRLSIL.

This clonotype has at least ten counts. This chain links TRBV20-1 with TRBJ2-3; TRBD2 agrees at 10 bases. From germline, CDR1 is DFQATT and CDR2 SNEGSKA (reference sequence). This CDR3 has 14 residues. After removal of 6 bases from V and 4 bases from J, the junction contained 7 bases not matched to a gene. The CDR3, as DNA: TGCAGTGCCTATCTAGCGGGAGCCGCAGATACGCAGTATTTT. It translates to CSAYLAGAADTQYF.

This clonotype was seen only a few times. The chain links TRBV6-6 to TRBJ2-2; no reliable D call. The V and J ends lost 5 bases and 0 bases respectively, with 10 bases between them. The length of the CDR3 is 15 residues. Germline lookup yields CDR1 MNHNY and CDR2 SVGAGI (reference sequence). CDR3 DNA sequence: TGTGCCAGCAGTACCGGGCCTCCGAACACCGGGGAGCTGTTTTTT. This translates into CASSTGPPNTGELFF.

This clonotype was seen at least ten times. This chain connects TRBV7-2 to TRBJ2-7, with 14 bases lining up with TRBD2. CDR1 is SGHTA and CDR2 is FQGNSA in the germline V gene. The CDR3 consists of 14 residues. The ends lost 3 bases at V and 12 bases at J; junction bases unmatched: 7. CDR3 nucleotides: TGTGCCAGCAGCTTCCCAGGACTAGCGGGAGGTCGGTACTTC. Its protein is CASSFPGLAGGRYF.

The table lists this clonotype with a few counts. V is TRBV7-2 and J is TRBJ2-2; 10 nucleotides match TRBD1. Germline V gene lookup returns CDR1 SGHTA and CDR2 FQGNSA. Trimming cost V 1 base and J 6 bases; bases outside gene matches: 8. The CDR3 is 17 residues long. The CDR3, as DNA: TGTGCCAGCAGCTTAGGAAGCCCGGGACAGGGGTCCGGGGAGCTGTTTTTT. It is translated as CASSLGSPGQGSGELFF.

This clonotype was recorded many times. V is TRBV3-1 and J is TRBJ2-7, with 8 bases identical to TRBD2. V shed 4 bases and J 2 bases; nucleotides not matched to a gene: 13. The CDR3 is made up of 17 amino acids. CDR1 is LGHDT and CDR2 is YNNKEL in the germline V gene (reference sequence). Written as DNA, the CDR3 is TGTGCCAGCAGCCCGGGGGGGTTCGGGACTAAACCCTACGAGCAGTACTTC. This encodes CASSPGGFGTKPYEQYF.

This clonotype was seen a few times. The chain combines TRBV20-1 with TRBJ2-5, with D perhaps matching TRBD1 or TRBD2 (5 bases each). Germline assignment: CDR1 DFQATT and CDR2 SNEGSKA (reference sequence). This CDR3 is 13 amino acids long. Trimming stripped 6 bases from V and 2 bases from J, with 13 bases between. The CDR3 region has the DNA TGCAGTGCCGCCGGGGACGGGCAAGAGACCCAGTACTTC. This sequence encodes CSAAGDGQETQYF.

The V and J genes are TRBV4-1 and TRBJ2-5, with 9 bases matching TRBD2. Germline V gene sequence: CDR1 MGHRA, CDR2 YSYEKL. The CDR3 loop spans 13 amino acids. The V gene end was trimmed by 1 base and the J gene end by 12 bases; junction bases not matched to a gene: 6. CDR3 amino acids: CASSQVASGVEYF. The CDR3 DNA sequence: TGCGCCAGCAGCCAAGTGGCTAGCGGGGTAGAGTACTTC.

The table lists this clonotype with many counts. The V call is TRBV15, the J call TRBJ2-7, with unresolved D. CDR1 and CDR2 (germline): LNHNV, YYDKDF (reference sequence). This CDR3 contains 12 residues. V was clipped by 0 bases and J by 7 bases, with 7 bases between them. The CDR3 sequence: CATSRDGREQYF. CDR3 nucleotides: TGTGCCACCAGCAGAGATGGGCGGGAGCAGTACTTC.

The gene calls are TRBV6-6 and TRBJ2-1, with TRBD2 matching 8 bases. Germline values: CDR1 MNHNY, CDR2 SVGAGI (reference sequence). The CDR3 has 13 amino acids. V lost 10 bases and J lost 2; bases outside the gene matches: 4. The CDR3 nucleotides read TGTGCCACGACTAGCGCCCCCTACAATGAGCAGTTCTTC. The encoded protein is CATTSAPYNEQFF.

This clonotype was seen many times. This chain links TRBV10-3 with TRBJ2-5; TRBD2 agrees at 11 bases. Germline V gene data show CDR1 as ENHRY and CDR2 as SYGVKD. V trimming: 4 bases; J trimming: 4 bases; junction bases outside the gene matches: 8. CDR3 length: 16 residues. Here the CDR3 reads CAISGLGLAGGETQYF. DNA for the CDR3: TGTGCCATCAGTGGGCTGGGGCTAGCGGGAGGAGAGACCCAGTACTTC.

This clonotype was counted only a few times. This chain links TRBV18 with TRBJ1-2, with 9 bases aligning to TRBD1. The germline CDR1 and CDR2 sequences are KGHSH and LQKENI. With 5 bases clipped from V and 2 bases from J, the junction kept 6 bases outside the gene matches. The CDR3 runs 15 residues. The CDR3 spells CASSSGQGRNYGYTF. CDR3 DNA sequence: TGTGCCAGCTCATCGGGACAGGGTCGCAACTATGGCTACACCTTC.

The CDR3, as DNA: TGTGCCAGCAGCCCGGGGGACAGCGAAGAGACCCAGTACTTC. It specifies CASSPGDSEETQYF. The chain carries TRBV6-2 or TRBV6-3 and TRBJ2-5; possible D gene TRBD1, 7 bases. V lost 6 bases to trimming and J lost 3 bases, with 14 bases between them. There are 14 residues in the CDR3. Per the germline V gene, CDR1 is MNHEY and CDR2 is SVGEGT.

This clonotype was recorded many times. The V and J genes are TRBV20-1 and TRBJ2-2; 9 bases fit TRBD2. This CDR3 spans 15 amino acids. Germline values: CDR1 DFQATT, CDR2 SNEGSKA (reference sequence). Losses at the gene ends were 5 bases for V and 4 bases for J; bases not matched to a gene: 8. The CDR3 protein is CSADKGLAGTGELFF. DNA of the CDR3: TGCAGTGCTGATAAGGGACTAGCAGGCACCGGGGAGCTGTTTTTT.

This clonotype occurred many times. The chain combines TRBV7-8 with TRBJ1-1; D gene uncertain. The CDR3 is made up of 15 amino acids. V lost 5 bases to trimming and J lost 3 bases, with 16 bases between them. Germline values: CDR1 SGHVS, CDR2 FQNEAQ. CDR3 sequence (DNA): TGTGCCAGCAGCCCGATAGGTTCGGCCTACACTGAAGCTTTCTTT. Its translation is CASSPIGSAYTEAFF.

This clonotype was detected many times. This chain links TRBV11-2 with TRBJ2-5, with 9 bases that match TRBD2. The CDR3 has 15 amino acids. Germline-derived CDR1 and CDR2 are SGHAT and FQNNGV. The junction had 5 bases not matched to a gene; V was cut back by 2 bases and J by 4 bases. CDR3 in amino acids: CASSLRRGGRETQYF. In nucleotides, the CDR3 is TGTGCCAGCAGCTTAAGGCGGGGGGGGCGAGAGACCCAGTACTTC.

This clonotype was observed at least ten times. The CDR3 DNA reads TGTGCCAGCAGTCCCGGACTACCCTCCTACAATGAGCAGTTCTTC. Its protein is CASSPGLPSYNEQFF. The chain carries TRBV6-2 or TRBV6-3 and TRBJ2-1; weak D call: TRBD2 (6 bases). Per germline, CDR1 MNHEY and CDR2 SVGEGT. The ends were cut back, 5 bases at V and 0 bases at J, with 11 bases in the middle. CDR3 length: 15 residues.

This clonotype was picked up many times. The chain employs TRBV12-3 or TRBV12-4 and TRBJ2-7, with 13 bases fitting TRBD2. This CDR3 has 15 amino acids. V trimming: 5 bases; J trimming: 5 bases; junction bases outside the gene matches: 6. The CDR3 loop reads CASSPWTSGSNEQYF. In nucleotides, the CDR3 is TGTGCCAGCAGTCCCTGGACTAGCGGGAGCAACGAGCAGTACTTC.

This clonotype was counted ten times or more. This chain links TRBV5-1 with TRBJ1-2; a possible D gene is TRBD1 (6 bases). Germline CDR1 and CDR2: SGHRS and YFSETQ. CDR3 length: 15 residues. V lost 6 bases, J lost 6 bases, and 21 bases lay in between. The CDR3 nucleotides are TGCGCCAGCACCCCTCAATCGGACAGCAGCAATGGCTACACCTTC. It is translated as CASTPQSDSSNGYTF.

In this sample, this clonotype turned up a few times. The rearrangement uses TRBV2 and TRBJ1-5; TRBD1 is a possible D gene (5 bases). This CDR3 comprises 15 residues. Germline loops: CDR1 SNHLY, CDR2 FYNNEI. Trimming removed 2 bases at V and 4 bases at J, with 12 bases between. The CDR3, as DNA: TGTGCCAGCAGTGAACGTCAGGGAGAGAATCAGCCCCAGCATTTT. Protein: CASSERQGENQPQHF.

This clonotype was counted between two and nine times. The rearrangement uses TRBV5-4 and TRBJ2-2; TRBD2 aligns across 7 bases. Looked up from germline, CDR1 is SGHNT and CDR2 is YYREEE (reference sequence). There are 14 residues in the CDR3. The trim removed 2 bases at V and 4 bases at J, leaving 2 bases unmatched. CDR3 sequence reads: CASSFRLATGELFF. The DNA for the CDR3 is TGTGCCAGCAGCTTTAGACTAGCCACCGGGGAGCTGTTTTTT. Full variable domain (remainder filled in from reference TRBV5-4 and TRBJ2-2): ETGVTQSPTHLIKTRGQQVTLRCSSQSGHNTVSWYQQALGQGPQFIFQYYREEENGRGNFPPRFSGLQFPNYSSELNVNALELDDSALYLCASSFRLATGELFFGEGSRLTVL.

Within the sample, this clonotype is medium-sized. This rearrangement joins TRBV4-3 to TRBJ1-1; D is unresolved. The CDR3 runs to 13 residues. V lost 2 bases, J lost 1 base, and 5 bases lay in between. Per germline, CDR1 LGHNA and CDR2 YSLEER. The DNA of the CDR3 is TGCGCCAGCAGCCAAACATGGAACACTGAAGCTTTCTTT. The encoded protein is CASSQTWNTEAFF.

This clonotype came up many times. The chain couples TRBV10-3 to TRBJ2-2, with TRBD2 matching 10 bases. Trimming cost V 2 bases and J 3 bases; bases outside gene matches: 3. This CDR3 is built from 16 residues. Germline CDR1 is ENHRY and CDR2 is SYGVKD. This CDR3 is CAISERLAGDTGELFF. The CDR3 nucleotides are TGTGCCATCAGTGAGAGGCTAGCGGGAGACACCGGGGAGCTGTTTTTT.

This clonotype was seen only a few times. The V gene is TRBV6-1, the J gene TRBJ2-1, with 7 bases that match TRBD2. With V trimmed by 7 bases and J by 2 bases, 8 bases remained unmatched. Looked up from germline, CDR1 is MNHNS and CDR2 is SASEGT. The CDR3 is made up of 15 amino acids. Here the CDR3 reads CASNPTRGAYNEQFF. As DNA, the CDR3 is TGTGCCAGCAATCCAACACGGGGGGCCTACAATGAGCAGTTCTTC.